These T cell receptor beta chains were read from a single sample in a study of T-cell memory formation after mild COVID-19. In TCRdb, the 5' RACE reads were re-called with MiXCR into one record per CDR3 protein. Of some 110,000 distinct CDR3 sequences in the sample, 17% were seen once. Material for sequencing was PBMCs or a T cell subset sorted from them (not recorded which). The receptors shown here come from an adult woman who had mild COVID-19 (a few samples of this study predate the infection). Cell type and time point are not known. The conserved cysteine and the conserved F or W are not part of the CDR3 here.

TRBJ2-1	TRBV9	ASSRPLSGRGNEQF
TRBJ2-3	TRBV6-5	ASSSFSGDTDTQY
TRBJ2-3	TRBV20-1	SAPSSGAVHEGDTQY
TRBJ2-5	TRBV7-9	ASSSADETQY
TRBJ1-5	TRBV2	ASSAGDSNQPQH
TRBJ2-1	TRBV12-3/TRBV12-4	ASSSIYNEQF
TRBJ1-5	TRBV6-6	ASSFLPKNQPQH
TRBJ2-7	TRBV11-3	ASSLDWTYEQY
TRBJ2-5	TRBV7-6	ASSLVAETQY
TRBJ2-1	TRBV11-3	ASSPRTSAFYNEQF
TRBJ2-5	TRBV7-9	ASSRDSGETQY
TRBJ1-2	TRBV11-2	ASSAGRELSNYGYT
TRBJ1-2	TRBV9	ASSAVVQGFNYGYT
TRBJ1-2	TRBV20-1	SARGKDT
TRBJ2-6	TRBV5-6	ASSYTAAGANVLT
TRBJ1-4	TRBV7-6	ASSTSGTGEEKLF
TRBJ1-5	TRBV12-3/TRBV12-4	ASSVGGMDQPQH
TRBJ2-3	TRBV5-4	ASSTDRADTQY
TRBJ2-1	TRBV12-3/TRBV12-4	ASSSQGAAEQF
TRBJ2-3	TRBV7-9	ASSLVLGTDTQY
TRBJ1-1	TRBV29-1	SVHVQGREAF
TRBJ2-1	TRBV13	ASQARDEQF
TRBJ2-4	TRBV7-8	ASSLRGIAKNIQY
TRBJ1-1	TRBV4-1	ASSLISRGEAF
TRBJ1-1	TRBV4-1	ASSQLTGRNTEAF
TRBJ2-3	TRBV15	ATSRVKSDTQY
TRBJ2-7	TRBV10-3	AIRAPGQTYEQY
TRBJ2-5	TRBV2	ASRDYRVTRAETQY
TRBJ1-2	TRBV30	AWIWQDPLYGYT
TRBJ2-1	TRBV7-8	ASSLENLAPYNEQF
TRBJ2-7	TRBV7-2	ASEALASGSYEQY
TRBJ2-7	TRBV7-8	ASSRGGGTGNYEQY
TRBJ1-1	TRBV29-1	SVAIHEAF
TRBJ2-6	TRBV29-1	SVIGQGNSGANVLT
TRBJ1-2	TRBV10-2	ASSESTGGHYGYT
TRBJ2-7	TRBV7-8	ASSLALGAAYEQY
TRBJ2-3	TRBV9	ASSLGQAFTDTQY
TRBJ2-7	TRBV4-1	ASSQGTGSEQY
TRBJ1-2	TRBV3-1	ASSQDGDSNNYGYT
TRBJ2-1	TRBV5-1	ASSLSPLAGGRNEQF